This TCR beta chain stems from a study of shared clonotypes between healthy human individuals. Assay execution took place at the deep level. Original analysis: Filtering differed for immunoSEQ, which gave only junction sequences without quality scores. Sequenced by immunoSEQ multiplex PCR; TCRdb stores in-frame clones only, minus some. D and trimming were read from the DNA, whereas the V and J calls and clone size are those reported in that table. The sample shows roughly 2.2 million clones, more than 85% of them seen only once. CDR1 and CDR2 (germline): LNHDA, SQIVND (reference sequence). The CDR3 covers 11 residues. Trimming pared 5 bases from V and 3 bases from J, leaving 3 bases between. Notes on this clone: The sample contains more than one DNA sequence encoding this CDR3.

The chain uses TRBV19 and TRBJ2-3; unclear D gene. Sequenced material: naive CD4+ T cells from PBMCs. Regarding subset: CD45RA+ positively selected. This receptor was identified in a man younger than 35 in good health. Some clones in this sample may be carry-over from other donors' samples. CDR3 sequence: CASSETDTQYF. The CDR3, as DNA: TGTGCCAGTAGTGAGACAGATACGCAGTATTTT. Supplemented by reference TRBV19 and TRBJ2-3, the full variable domain reads DGGITQSPKYLFRKEGQNVTLSCEQNLNHDAMYWYRQDPGQGLRLIYYSQIVNDFQKGDIAEGYSVSREKKESFPLTVTSAQKNPTAFYLCASSETDTQYFGPGTRLTVL.